The 25 T cell receptor beta chains below come from one sample, sequenced in a study of shared clonotypes between healthy human individuals. Some clones are missing from TCRdb's copy, which holds only in-frame ones; the method was immunoSEQ multiplex PCR. The data show roughly 2.2 million clones, 90% to 95% seen once. Sequencing input: naive CD4+ T cells from PBMCs. Indicated subset: CD45RA+ positively selected. The receptors shown here come from a man younger than 35 in good health. Some clones in this sample may be carry-over from other donors' samples.

V is TRBV6-1 and J is TRBJ2-1, with D hard to call. V lost 0 bases and J lost 15, with 15 bases in between. The CDR3 loop spans 13 amino acids. Germline CDR1 MNHNS, CDR2 SASEGT. The CDR3 region has the DNA TGTGCCAGCAGTGAAGCGCGGTTTCCACTTCTGTTCTTC. Translating it yields CASSEARFPLLFF.

In this sample, this clone turned up once. The V call is TRBV2, the J call TRBJ2-5, with D perhaps assigned TRBD1 or TRBD2 (7 bases each). Germline assignment: CDR1 SNHLY and CDR2 FYNNEI. V was clipped by 6 bases and J by 6 bases, with 23 bases between them. The CDR3 consists of 16 residues. CDR3 bases: TGTGCCAGCAGCCTAGGGACAGAACTAGCGCTGAAGACCCAGTACTTC. Translating gives CASSLGTELALKTQYF. Based on the CDR3 plus reference TRBV2 and TRBJ2-5, the full variable domain is EPEVTQTPSHQVTQMGQEVILRCVPISNHLYFYWYRQILGQKVEFLVSFYNNEISEKSEIFDDQFSVERPDGSNFTLKIRSTKLEDSAMYFCASSLGTELALKTQYFGPGTRLLVL.

Details on this clone: Different DNA sequences within this sample yield the same CDR3. The chain carries TRBV5-1 and TRBJ2-1; D remains ambiguous. Germline V gives CDR1 SGHRS, CDR2 YFSETQ. The CDR3 is 14 residues long. The ends were cut back, 0 bases at V and 6 bases at J, with 10 bases in the middle. This CDR3 is CASSLAGLPNEQFF. The CDR3 nucleotides read TGCGCCAGCAGCTTGGCAGGTCTGCCCAATGAGCAGTTCTTC.

This chain links TRBV19 with TRBJ2-5; 8 nucleotides match TRBD2. The CDR3 contains 15 residues. V was clipped by 5 bases and J by 0 bases; unmatched bases: 5. Germline loops: CDR1 LNHDA, CDR2 SQIVND (reference sequence). CDR3 region: CASSPRGGNQETQYF. CDR3 sequence (DNA): TGTGCCAGTAGTCCTCGGGGGGGAAACCAAGAGACCCAGTACTTC.

The chain links TRBV5-4 to TRBJ2-2; TRBD1 agrees at 9 bases. The V segment lost 5 bases and the J segment 4 bases; nucleotides outside the gene matches: 3. This CDR3 has 14 residues. Germline V gives CDR1 SGHNT, CDR2 YYREEE (reference sequence). CDR3 DNA: TGTGCCAGCAGAACGGACAGGGGCACCGGGGAGCTGTTTTTT. This gives the protein CASRTDRGTGELFF.

The chain employs TRBV7-3 and TRBJ1-1; possibly TRBD1 for D (5 bases). The CDR3 covers 13 residues. Germline V gene data show CDR1 as SGHTA and CDR2 as FQGTGA. Trimming stripped 2 bases from V and 4 bases from J, with 8 bases between. CDR3 region: CASSLGGITEAFF. CDR3 DNA sequence: TGTGCCAGCAGCTTAGGGGGTATCACTGAAGCTTTCTTT.

This clone was detected only once. This chain connects TRBV10-3 to TRBJ2-1; TRBD1 is a possible D gene (6 bases). The length of the CDR3 is 11 residues. Germline values: CDR1 ENHRY, CDR2 SYGVKD. V was cut by 6 bases and J by 7 bases, with 7 bases left in between. The CDR3 DNA follows: TGTGCCATCAGGCAGGGGAATGAGCAGTTCTTC. As protein: CAIRQGNEQFF.

The chain carries TRBV28 and TRBJ1-3; the D is unclear. The CDR3 contains 15 residues. Germline loops: CDR1 MDHEN, CDR2 SYDVKM. V was pared by 6 bases and J by 8 bases, with 20 bases between. CDR3 region: CASSGLEAGLHTIYF. The CDR3 nucleotides are TGTGCCAGCAGCGGTCTAGAGGCTGGCCTACACACCATATATTTT.

The rearrangement links TRBV11-3 to TRBJ2-1; no firm D call. V lost 1 base to trimming and J lost 7 bases, with 17 bases between them. Germline V gene data show CDR1 as SGHNT and CDR2 as YENEEA. The CDR3 length is 16 residues. The CDR3 coding sequence is TGTGCCAGCAGCTTAGGGGCGGACGGAAACCAAAATGAGCAGTTCTTC. Its translation is CASSLGADGNQNEQFF.

This CDR3 reads CASSSPDMPTEAFF. As DNA, the CDR3 is TGTGCCAGCAGCTCTCCCGACATGCCAACTGAAGCTTTCTTT. The chain carries TRBV5-4 and TRBJ1-1; D call uncertain. The CDR3 sequence is 14 residues long. CDR1 and CDR2 from the germline V gene are SGHNT and YYREEE (reference sequence). Trimming removed 3 bases from V and 5 bases from J, with 14 bases in between. Together with reference TRBV5-4 and TRBJ1-1, the CDR3 gives the full variable domain: ETGVTQSPTHLIKTRGQQVTLRCSSQSGHNTVSWYQQALGQGPQFIFQYYREEENGRGNFPPRFSGLQFPNYSSELNVNALELDDSALYLCASSSPDMPTEAFFGQGTRLTVV.

The chain uses TRBV6-5 and TRBJ1-2; D ambiguous. In germline, CDR1 is MNHEY, CDR2 SVGAGI. V was clipped by 2 bases and J by 7 bases, with 11 bases between them. The CDR3 has 13 amino acids. The CDR3 bases are TGTGCCAGCAGTTACACTGCGACGGCTGGCTACACCTTC. This sequence encodes CASSYTATAGYTF.

CDR3 in amino acids: CASSPLAGGPLSYEQYF. The CDR3 nucleotides are TGCGCCAGCAGCCCACTAGCGGGAGGGCCGTTGTCCTACGAGCAGTACTTC. The chain joins TRBV4-3 to TRBJ2-7, with TRBD2 matching over 13 bases. Germline assignment: CDR1 LGHNA and CDR2 YSLEER. This CDR3 region has 17 residues. The ends lost 4 bases at V and 1 base at J; junction bases unmatched: 7.

J is TRBJ2-1 and V is TRBV5-1, with D perhaps TRBD1 (5 bases). CDR3 length: 17 residues. V lost 2 bases, J lost 5 bases, and 20 bases lay in between. Germline V gene data show CDR1 as SGHRS and CDR2 as YFSETQ. CDR3 loop: CASSLRVAWSGHNEQFF. CDR3 DNA: TGCGCCAGCAGCTTAAGGGTAGCCTGGTCAGGGCACAATGAGCAGTTCTTC.

This chain links TRBV5-1 with TRBJ2-7, with 12 bases lining up with TRBD1. The germline gives CDR1 SGHRS, CDR2 YFSETQ. The ends lost 1 base at V and 5 bases at J; junction bases unmatched: 7. This CDR3 is 16 amino acids long. The CDR3: CASSLMGQGAQHEQYF. CDR3 nucleotide sequence: TGCGCCAGCAGCTTGATGGGACAGGGGGCTCAACACGAGCAGTACTTC.

Worth noting for this clone: Other DNA sequences in this sample translate to the same CDR3. This sequence joins TRBV6-1 and TRBJ2-1; D ambiguous. V lost 6 bases and J lost 10, with 7 bases in between. This CDR3 comprises 10 residues. CDR1 MNHNS and CDR2 SASEGT come from the germline V gene. The CDR3 loop is CASRNREQFF. The DNA of the CDR3 is TGTGCCAGCAGGAATAGGGAGCAGTTCTTC.

Notes on this clone: The sample has other DNA sequences that encode this CDR3 too. The chain is built from TRBV6-5 and TRBJ2-3; tentatively, D is TRBD2 (5 bases). This CDR3 contains 14 residues. V was pared by 0 bases and J by 1 base, with 5 bases between. Looked up from germline, CDR1 is MNHEY and CDR2 is SVGAGI. The chain's CDR3 is CASSYSRGTDTQYF. CDR3 nucleotides: TGTGCCAGCAGTTACTCGAGGGGCACAGATACGCAGTATTTT.

The chain recombines TRBV7-2 with TRBJ1-2; possibly TRBD1 for D (6 bases). CDR1 and CDR2 (germline): SGHTA, FQGNSA. Trimming pared 1 base from V and 0 bases from J, leaving 9 bases between. The CDR3 covers 15 residues. This CDR3 is CASSLGTVANYGYTF. DNA of the CDR3: TGTGCCAGCAGCTTAGGGACAGTCGCTAACTATGGCTACACCTTC.

The chain is built from TRBV28 and TRBJ2-7, with D possibly matching TRBD2 (5 bases). Trimming pared 3 bases from V and 2 bases from J, leaving 23 bases between. The CDR3 loop spans 18 amino acids. CDR1 and CDR2 (germline): MDHEN, SYDVKM. CDR3 nucleotides: TGTGCCAGCAGTTTTCCGCGCCCGAGAGGACTCAATGCCTACGAGCAGTACTTC. Its protein product is CASSFPRPRGLNAYEQYF.

This chain connects TRBV9 to TRBJ2-7; D remains ambiguous. Germline V lookup: CDR1 SGDLS, CDR2 YYNGEE. This CDR3 is built from 13 residues. V gave up 4 bases and J gave up 5 bases, with 13 bases separating them. Here the CDR3 reads CASSPSMEHEQYF. The CDR3 nucleotides read TGTGCCAGCAGCCCATCAATGGAACACGAGCAGTACTTC.

The V call is TRBV5-1, the J call TRBJ1-5; D may be TRBD1 (6 bases). CDR1 is SGHRS, CDR2 YFSETQ, per germline. V gave up 1 base and J gave up 4 bases, with 12 bases separating them. The CDR3 is made up of 15 amino acids. The CDR3 loop is CASSLTGTQNQPQHF. CDR3 nucleotide sequence: TGCGCCAGCAGCTTGACCGGGACACAGAATCAGCCCCAGCATTTT.

This chain connects TRBV5-1 to TRBJ2-5, with a tentative D call TRBD2 (6 bases). The CDR3 sequence is 15 residues long. The germline gives CDR1 SGHRS, CDR2 YFSETQ. V was pared by 2 bases and J by 3 bases, with 14 bases between. The DNA for the CDR3 is TGCGCCAGCAGCTTCGTGGGGGGTGTTGAAGAGACCCAGTACTTC. Its translation: CASSFVGGVEETQYF.

The chain carries TRBV4-2 and TRBJ1-2; D is unresolved. The CDR3 covers 16 residues. V shed 3 bases and J shed 2 bases, with 16 bases lying between them. The germline V gene encodes CDR1 LGHNA and CDR2 YNFKEQ. CDR3 nucleotide sequence: TGTGCCAGCAGCCAGGCGATAGGAGGGTTGAACTATGGCTACACCTTC. Amino acid sequence: CASSQAIGGLNYGYTF.

The chain recombines TRBV4-1 with TRBJ2-7; D not resolved. The CDR3 covers 15 residues. The germline V and J ends were trimmed by 0 bases and 2 bases, with 11 bases remaining between them. The germline CDR1 and CDR2 sequences are MGHRA and YSYEKL. DNA of the CDR3: TGCGCCAGCAGCCAAGATGATCGTCTAACCTACGAGCAGTACTTC. Protein sequence: CASSQDDRLTYEQYF.

J is TRBJ2-7 and V is TRBV6-1; 7 bases agree with TRBD1. Germline-derived CDR1 and CDR2 are MNHNS and SASEGT. V dropped 4 bases and J dropped 2; count of bases not matched to a gene: 8. This CDR3 comprises 15 residues. Here the CDR3 reads CASSAPGTAAYEQYF. The CDR3 nucleotides are TGTGCCAGCAGTGCCCCGGGGACAGCCGCCTACGAGCAGTACTTC.

The V gene is TRBV5-1, the J gene TRBJ2-7; 8 bases are a match to TRBD1. This CDR3 is built from 16 residues. CDR1 SGHRS and CDR2 YFSETQ come from the germline V gene. Losses at the gene ends were 1 base for V and 3 bases for J; bases not matched to a gene: 9. CDR3 amino acids: CASSLIPDREGYEQYF. The CDR3 DNA is TGCGCCAGCAGCTTGATCCCGGACAGGGAAGGCTACGAGCAGTACTTC.